The 31 T cell receptor beta chains listed next were all sequenced from one sample in a study of T cell clonality in common variable immunodeficiency. Sequencing was performed with immunoSEQ multiplex PCR; in TCRdb, only in-frame clones are kept and a portion is missing. In total the sample includes around 81,000 clones, none of them seen once. The sequenced sample consisted of peripheral blood mononuclear cells. Receptors originate from a person aged 18 to 75 in good health.

Comments on this clone: One end of the junction does not line up with germline, which may come from a read error. The CDR3 is cut off 3 residues early in the read; its end comes from the germline J gene. V and J are TRBV7-7 and TRBJ1-2; D gene unclear. The germline V gene has CDR1 SSHAT and CDR2 FNYEAQ (reference sequence). The CDR3 sequence is 15 residues long. CDR3 in amino acids: CASSLNTGSSYDYTF. The part of the CDR3 DNA that was read is TGTGCTAGCAGCTTAAACACGGGGAGCTCCTACGAC.

Ten or more counts support this clone. The read falls 3 residues short of the CDR3 end, and the missing part is taken from the germline J gene. The J gene is TRBJ2-2, the V gene TRBV19, with 8 nucleotides matching TRBD1. The J segment lost 4 bases and the V segment lost 6 bases, leaving 7 bases of the junction unmatched. The CDR3 sequence is 15 residues long. Germline CDR1 and CDR2: LNHDA and SQIVND (reference sequence). CDR3 in amino acids: CASSEIRGPTGELFF. Incomplete CDR3 DNA: TGTGCCAGTAGCGAGATCAGGGGGCCCACCGGGGAG. The full variable domain, with the rest looked up from reference TRBV19 and TRBJ2-2, is DGGITQSPKYLFRKEGQNVTLSCEQNLNHDAMYWYRQDPGQGLRLIYYSQIVNDFQKGDIAEGYSVSREKKESFPLTVTSAQKNPTAFYLCASSEIRGPTGELFFGEGSRLTVL.

To note about this clone: The CDR3 end falls 3 residues outside the read, so it is completed with the germline J gene. The J gene is TRBJ2-7, the V gene TRBV10-1; D gene unclear. Deletions cut 0 bases from V and 6 bases from J, with 9 bases between. The CDR3 length is 13 residues. CDR1 is WNHNN, CDR2 SYGVQD, per germline (reference sequence). Here the CDR3 reads CASSESRSVEQYF. The CDR3 bases that were read are TGCGCCAGCAGTGAGTCGAGAAGCGTCGAG.

This clone has a count of ten or more. The read halts 3 residues ahead of the CDR3 end, with the missing end drawn from the germline J gene. The J gene is TRBJ2-6, the V gene TRBV7-9; unclear D gene. Trimming pared 3 bases from V and 2 bases from J, leaving 8 bases between. Germline loops: CDR1 SEHNR, CDR2 FQNEAQ (reference sequence). The CDR3 totals 15 residues. CDR3 bases read: TGTGCCAGCAGCTTCCCGCAGACTGGGGCCAACGTC. This translates into CASSFPQTGANV. The entire CDR3 reads CASSFPQTGANVLTF.

This clone was recorded many times. The DNA ends 3 residues before the CDR3 does, and the rest of the CDR3 is filled in from the germline J gene. The rearrangement joins TRBV7-3 to TRBJ2-1; 7 nucleotides line up with TRBD2. The CDR3 covers 13 residues. V was pared by 5 bases and J by 7 bases, with 5 bases of the junction left unmatched. Germline CDR1 SGHTA, CDR2 FQGTGA. The CDR3 sequence: CASSPGTTNEQFF. Incomplete CDR3 DNA: TGTGCCAGCAGCCCAGGGACTACGAATGAG.

This clone was counted at least ten times. Coverage ceases 3 residues before the CDR3 finishes, and the germline J gene fills in the end. This chain links TRBV20-1 with TRBJ2-7; TRBD2 is a possible D gene (5 bases). V was cut by 6 bases and J by 2 bases, with 17 bases left in between. Germline V gene sequence: CDR1 DFQATT, CDR2 SNEGSKA (reference sequence). CDR3 length equals 14 residues. CDR3 DNA (partial): TGCAGTGCCGTTTCTGAGAGGGCGCCCTACGAG. Amino acids: CSAVSERAPYE. In full, the CDR3 is CSAVSERAPYEQYF.

Ten or more counts support this clone. The read ends 3 residues early relative to the CDR3; the germline J gene fills the gap. The rearrangement joins TRBV28 to TRBJ2-7; 8 bases map to TRBD1. This CDR3 comprises 14 residues. The J segment lost 3 bases and the V segment lost 6 bases, leaving 7 bases of the junction unmatched. CDR1 and CDR2 from the germline V gene are MDHEN and SYDVKM. The CDR3 sequence: CASSRITGGYEQYF. CDR3 bases read: TGTGCCAGCAGCCGAATTACAGGGGGCTACGAG.

This clone was recorded many times. Read coverage stops 3 residues before the CDR3 terminus; the germline J gene supplies the remainder. The V call is TRBV19, the J call TRBJ2-3; tentatively, D is TRBD2 (5 bases). The CDR3 sequence is 17 residues long. Germline-derived CDR1 and CDR2 are LNHDA and SQIVND (reference sequence). V lost 2 bases and J 4 bases, leaving 19 bases between the germline ends. CDR3 DNA (partial): TGTGCCAGTAGTATACTAACCGGGGTCCAGCAATCAGATACG. Translated, it gives CASSILTGVQQSDT. The full-length CDR3 reads as CASSILTGVQQSDTQYF. Using reference TRBV19 and TRBJ2-3 for the parts outside the CDR3, the full variable domain is DGGITQSPKYLFRKEGQNVTLSCEQNLNHDAMYWYRQDPGQGLRLIYYSQIVNDFQKGDIAEGYSVSREKKESFPLTVTSAQKNPTAFYLCASSILTGVQQSDTQYFGPGTRLTVL.

This clone came up many times. The read is 3 residues too short to cover the CDR3 end, so that end is filled in from the germline J gene. The chain carries TRBV19 and TRBJ2-3; 9 bases are a match to TRBD1. This CDR3 contains 16 residues. J was trimmed by 6 bases and V by 0 bases; bases with no gene match: 7. The germline CDR1 and CDR2 sequences are LNHDA and SQIVND (reference sequence). CDR3 amino acids: CASSIDGGTGYDTQYF. The DNA read from the CDR3 is TGTGCCAGTAGTATAGATGGCGGGACAGGGTACGATACG.

This clone occurred many times. The read is 3 residues too short to cover the CDR3 end, so that end is filled in from the germline J gene. V usage is TRBV19 and J usage is TRBJ1-5, with D perhaps matching TRBD1 (6 bases). The V end lost 5 bases, the J end lost 5 bases, and 13 bases lay between the germline ends. The CDR3 spans 14 residues. Germline values: CDR1 LNHDA, CDR2 SQIVND (reference sequence). This CDR3 reads CASSFDRSHQPQHF. The CDR3 bases that were read are TGTGCCAGTAGTTTCGACAGGTCCCATCAGCCC. Complete variable domain (other parts from reference TRBV19 and TRBJ1-5): DGGITQSPKYLFRKEGQNVTLSCEQNLNHDAMYWYRQDPGQGLRLIYYSQIVNDFQKGDIAEGYSVSREKKESFPLTVTSAQKNPTAFYLCASSFDRSHQPQHFGDGTRLSIL.

This clone came up a few times. With the read ending 3 residues before the CDR3 end, the germline J gene is used to fill in that end. The genes are TRBV5-1 and TRBJ2-1; D possibly corresponds to TRBD1 (6 bases). The CDR3 sequence is 15 residues long. Trimming stripped 0 bases from V and 4 bases from J, with 11 bases between. Germline-derived CDR1 and CDR2 are SGHRS and YFSETQ. The CDR3 DNA, read in part, is TGCGCCAGCAGCTTGGAACAGGGCATTTACAATGAG. Residues: CASSLEQGIYNE. The full CDR3 protein reads CASSLEQGIYNEQFF.

This clone showed up many times. The read is 3 residues too short to cover the CDR3 end, so that end is filled in from the germline J gene. This chain connects TRBV18 to TRBJ2-5; perhaps TRBD1 as D (6 bases). CDR3 length equals 13 residues. V was clipped by 4 bases and J by 3 bases, with 9 bases between them. From germline, CDR1 is KGHSH and CDR2 LQKENI. CDR3 residues: CASSQSGEETQYF. The sequenced CDR3 bases are TGTGCCAGCTCACAATCAGGGGAAGAGACC.

At least ten counts were recorded for this clone. The CDR3 end falls 3 residues outside the read, so it is completed with the germline J gene. The chain carries TRBV5-1 and TRBJ1-4; unclear D gene. The CDR3 has 16 amino acids. V was trimmed by 1 base and J by 5 bases, leaving 15 bases between them. Germline V gene data show CDR1 as SGHRS and CDR2 as YFSETQ. The sequenced part of the CDR3 DNA is TGCGCCAGCAGCTTGTACTCAGGCCTTATCAATGAAAAA. This translates into CASSLYSGLINEK. The full-length CDR3 reads as CASSLYSGLINEKLFF.

On this clone: The read terminates 3 residues before the CDR3 end, so the remaining end is supplied by the germline J gene. The chain carries TRBV2 and TRBJ2-3; TRBD2 agrees at 7 bases. This CDR3 is 17 amino acids long. Germline V gene lookup returns CDR1 SNHLY and CDR2 FYNNEI. The trim removed 4 bases at V and 6 bases at J, leaving 16 bases unmatched. The covered CDR3 bases are TGTGCCAGCAGTGTTTCTCGGCTAGCGGTAGGGCGGGATACG. Translating it yields CASSVSRLAVGRDT. The full CDR3 is CASSVSRLAVGRDTQYF.

Many counts were recorded for this clone. CDR3: CASSLGRGSAYEQYF. Partial CDR3 DNA: TGTGCCAGCAGCTTAGGGAGGGGGTCTGCCTACGAG. This chain connects TRBV7-8 to TRBJ2-7; D is perhaps TRBD1 or TRBD2 (6 bases each). The read ends 3 residues before the CDR3 terminus; that terminus is restored from the germline J gene. V was clipped by 1 base and J by 2 bases, with 12 bases between them. Germline CDR1 and CDR2: SGHVS and FQNEAQ. CDR3 length: 15 residues. The full variable domain, in which reference TRBV7-8 and TRBJ2-7 provide the parts outside the CDR3, is GAGVSQSPRYKVAKRGQDVALRCDPISGHVSLFWYQQALGQGPEFLTYFQNEAQLDKSGLPSDRFFAERPEGSVSTLKIQRTQQEDSAVYLCASSLGRGSAYEQYFGPGTRLTVT.

This clone has ten or more counts. From the germline J gene comes the end of the CDR3, since the read stops 3 residues before it. The chain couples TRBV6-2 or TRBV6-3 to TRBJ2-1; the match to TRBD1 covers 7 bases. Germline CDR1 MNHEY, CDR2 SVGEGT. The CDR3 spans 15 residues. Trimming took 4 bases from V and 9 from J; bases not matched to a gene: 12. The CDR3 reads CASSWDSHALGEQFF. CDR3 bases read: TGTGCCAGCAGTTGGGACAGTCATGCGCTAGGTGAG.

This clone was counted many times. The CDR3 is cut off 3 residues early in the read; its end comes from the germline J gene. The chain couples TRBV2 to TRBJ2-7, with 7 bases lining up with TRBD1. V gave up 6 bases and J gave up 3 bases; unmatched junction bases: 8. From germline, CDR1 is SNHLY and CDR2 FYNNEI. This CDR3 comprises 14 residues. The CDR3 loop is CASSETGIVYEQYF. CDR3 DNA, as far as it was read: TGTGCCAGCAGCGAGACAGGGATCGTCTACGAG.

The table lists this clone with many counts. The read terminates 3 residues before the CDR3 end, so the remaining end is supplied by the germline J gene. V gene TRBV10-1 combines with J gene TRBJ2-1; TRBD2 agrees at 7 bases. Unmatched junction bases numbered 11, after V lost 4 bases and J lost 5 bases. The CDR3 runs to 16 residues. CDR1 and CDR2 (germline): WNHNN, SYGVQD (reference sequence). CDR3 residues: CASSGSGTPRNNEQFF. The CDR3 DNA, read in part, is TGCGCCAGCAGTGGGAGCGGGACTCCCAGGAACAATGAG.

In its sample, this clone was seen many times. The read gets to within 3 residues of the CDR3 end, and the germline J gene fills in the rest. The J gene is TRBJ1-1, the V gene TRBV7-3; tentative D call: TRBD1 (5 bases). V shed 1 base and J shed 1 base, with 13 bases lying between them. CDR1 SGHTA and CDR2 FQGTGA come from the germline V gene. CDR3 length equals 16 residues. The CDR3 protein is CASSLRGGEPNTEAFF. CDR3 DNA, as far as it was read: TGTGCCAGCAGCTTAAGGGGGGGGGAACCGAACACTGAA. Combining the CDR3 with reference TRBV7-3 and TRBJ1-1 gives the whole variable domain GAGVSQTPSNKVTEKGKYVELRCDPISGHTALYWYRQSLGQGPEFLIYFQGTGAADDSGLPNDRFFAVRPEGSVSTLKIQRTERGDSAVYLCASSLRGGEPNTEAFFGQGTRLTVV.

This clone was recorded at least ten times. The sequence runs out 3 residues before the end of the CDR3; the remainder is reconstructed from the germline J gene. The gene calls are TRBV7-3 and TRBJ1-1, with 8 bases aligning to TRBD1. CDR1 is SGHTA and CDR2 is FQGTGA in the germline V gene. The V and J ends lost 3 bases and 6 bases, in that order; junction bases with no gene match: 6. CDR3 length: 14 amino acids. Incomplete CDR3 DNA: TGTGCCAGCAGCTTTGGGGACAGGACCGCTGAA. Translated: CASSFGDRTAE. The entire CDR3 sequence reads CASSFGDRTAEAFF.

This clone was detected ten times or more. The read gets to within 3 residues of the CDR3 end, and the germline J gene fills in the rest. V usage is TRBV9 and J usage is TRBJ2-7, with D possibly matching TRBD1 (5 bases). The V and J ends lost 2 bases and 5 bases respectively, with 14 bases between them. The V gene's germline CDR1 is SGDLS and CDR2 YYNGEE. The CDR3 covers 14 residues. The sequenced part of the CDR3 DNA is TGTGCCAGCAGCGTTCGCCAGGGCTGGGACGAG. It codes for CASSVRQGWDE. The entire CDR3 sequence reads CASSVRQGWDEQYF.

The sample holds many counts of this clone. The DNA ends 3 residues before the CDR3 does, and the rest of the CDR3 is filled in from the germline J gene. The chain couples TRBV7-3 to TRBJ2-3; 11 nucleotides match TRBD2. The CDR3 length is 15 residues. Per the germline V gene, CDR1 is SGHTA and CDR2 is FQGTGA. After removal of 5 bases from V and 6 bases from J, the junction contained 7 bases not matched to a gene. Partial CDR3 DNA: TGTGCCAGCAGCCAACCGACTAGCGGGGTTGATACG. Translating gives CASSQPTSGVDT. The whole CDR3 sequence is CASSQPTSGVDTQYF.

By sample share, this clone is medium-sized. Coverage ceases 3 residues before the CDR3 finishes, and the germline J gene fills in the end. The chain links TRBV6-2 or TRBV6-3 to TRBJ2-3; 10 bases match TRBD1. Germline CDR1 is MNHEY and CDR2 is SVGEGT. The CDR3 is 14 amino acids. V lost 8 bases, J lost 2 bases, and 4 bases stayed unmatched. CDR3: CASSGTGDTDTQYF. The part of the CDR3 DNA that was read is TGTGCCAGCTCCGGGACAGGGGACACAGATACG.

This clone has ten or more counts. Read data end 3 residues before the CDR3 end; the end is taken from the germline J gene. The V and J genes are TRBV19 and TRBJ1-5; D gene ambiguous. The length of the CDR3 is 13 residues. Trimming took off 7 bases at V and 0 bases at J, with 7 bases between the two ends. Germline V lookup: CDR1 LNHDA, CDR2 SQIVND (reference sequence). The sequenced part of the CDR3 DNA is TGTGCCAGTACAGATTATAGCAATCAGCCC. Its protein is CASTDYSNQP. The whole CDR3 sequence is CASTDYSNQPQHF.

This clone has a count of ten or more. With the read ending 3 residues before the CDR3 end, the germline J gene is used to fill in that end. V is TRBV11-3 and J is TRBJ2-7; tentative D call: TRBD2 (5 bases). The CDR3 runs to 14 residues. Germline CDR1 and CDR2: SGHNT and YENEEA. The germline V and J ends were trimmed by 5 bases and 3 bases, with 14 bases remaining between them. The CDR3 sequence is CASSLSGGYYEQYF. CDR3 DNA (partial): TGTGCCAGCAGCCTCAGCGGAGGATACTACGAG.

A few counts support this clone. A read error likely explains this, since a far larger clone differs by one base. The CDR3 is CASDLLGRGAGDTQYF. Partial CDR3 DNA: TGTGCCAGCGATCTCCTCGGACGGGGTGCAGGAGATACG. This chain links TRBV6-2 or TRBV6-3 with TRBJ2-3; TRBD2 is a possible D gene (5 bases). The CDR3 end is not reached by the read, which stops 3 residues before it; the germline J gene fills it in. V dropped 8 bases and J dropped 5 bases, with 23 bases sitting between them. Germline V gene lookup returns CDR1 MNHEY and CDR2 SVGEGT. The length of the CDR3 is 16 residues.

The sample holds many counts of this clone. Read coverage stops 3 residues before the CDR3 terminus; the germline J gene supplies the remainder. The rearrangement links TRBV5-6 to TRBJ2-7; D is possibly TRBD1 (5 bases). The germline V and J ends were trimmed by 0 bases and 3 bases, with 10 bases remaining between them. Germline V lookup: CDR1 SGHDT, CDR2 YYEEEE. The CDR3 is made up of 14 amino acids. CDR3 DNA (partial): TGTGCCAGCAGCTTGGTTGGGGCCAGCTACGAG. This codes for CASSLVGASYE. The whole CDR3 is CASSLVGASYEQYF.

This clone has ten or more counts. Read coverage stops 3 residues before the CDR3 terminus; the germline J gene supplies the remainder. The chain joins TRBV5-4 to TRBJ2-5; 8 nucleotides match TRBD2. In germline, CDR1 is SGHNT, CDR2 YYREEE (reference sequence). With V trimmed by 2 bases and J by 2 bases, 5 bases remained unmatched. The CDR3 is 15 amino acids. The CDR3 bases that were read are TGTGCCAGCAGCTTCCAGACTAGCGAGCAAGAGACC. Its translation: CASSFQTSEQET. The full CDR3 reads CASSFQTSEQETQYF.

This clone has ten or more counts. From the germline J gene comes the end of the CDR3, since the read stops 3 residues before it. This chain uses TRBV6-4 with TRBJ2-2, with D maybe TRBD1 (5 bases). Trimming pared 6 bases from V and 5 bases from J, leaving 7 bases between. The CDR3 runs 12 residues. Germline-derived CDR1 and CDR2 are MRHNA and SNTAGT. The sequenced part of the CDR3 DNA is TGTGCCAGCAGGGGGCGAACCGGGGAG. Residues: CASRGRTGE. In full, the CDR3 is CASRGRTGELFF.

This clone was found many times. The read terminates 3 residues ahead of where the CDR3 ends, so the germline J gene completes it. The V gene is TRBV5-1, the J gene TRBJ1-1; D ambiguous. The CDR3 runs 14 residues. V was clipped by 7 bases and J by 3 bases, with 16 bases between them. Germline assignment: CDR1 SGHRS and CDR2 YFSETQ. CDR3 bases read: TGCGCCAGCGGTGTTGAGGTCGGGGACACTGAA. This codes for CASGVEVGDTE. The whole CDR3 sequence reads CASGVEVGDTEAFF.

In this sample, this clone turned up many times. The CDR3 extends 3 residues past the end of the read, so its final part is completed from the germline J gene. The chain recombines TRBV6-2 or TRBV6-3 with TRBJ2-1, with D tentatively TRBD1 (5 bases). Trimming pared 6 bases from V and 5 bases from J, leaving 17 bases between. The CDR3 spans 15 residues. The germline V gene has CDR1 MNHEY and CDR2 SVGEGT. The CDR3 is CASRAIGAFHNEQFF. CDR3 bases read: TGTGCCAGCAGGGCAATTGGGGCCTTCCACAATGAG.